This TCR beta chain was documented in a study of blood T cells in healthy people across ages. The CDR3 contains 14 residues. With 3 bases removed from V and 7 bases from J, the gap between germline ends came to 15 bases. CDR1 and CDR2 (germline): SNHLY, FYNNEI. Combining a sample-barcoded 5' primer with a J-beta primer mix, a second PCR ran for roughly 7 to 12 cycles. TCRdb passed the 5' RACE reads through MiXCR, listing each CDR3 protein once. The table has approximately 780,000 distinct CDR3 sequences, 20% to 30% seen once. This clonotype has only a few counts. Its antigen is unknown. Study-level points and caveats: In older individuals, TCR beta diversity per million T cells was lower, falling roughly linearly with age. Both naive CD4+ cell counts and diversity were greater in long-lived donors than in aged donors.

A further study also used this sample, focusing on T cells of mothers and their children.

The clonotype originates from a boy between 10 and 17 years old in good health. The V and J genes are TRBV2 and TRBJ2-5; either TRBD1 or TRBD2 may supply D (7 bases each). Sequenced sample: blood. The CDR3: CASSEQTGEGTQYF. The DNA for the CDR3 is TGTGCCAGCAGTGAGCAAACAGGGGAGGGGACCCAGTACTTC. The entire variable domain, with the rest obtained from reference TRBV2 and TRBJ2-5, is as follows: EPEVTQTPSHQVTQMGQEVILRCVPISNHLYFYWYRQILGQKVEFLVSFYNNEISEKSEIFDDQFSVERPDGSNFTLKIRSTKLEDSAMYFCASSEQTGEGTQYFGPGTRLLVL.